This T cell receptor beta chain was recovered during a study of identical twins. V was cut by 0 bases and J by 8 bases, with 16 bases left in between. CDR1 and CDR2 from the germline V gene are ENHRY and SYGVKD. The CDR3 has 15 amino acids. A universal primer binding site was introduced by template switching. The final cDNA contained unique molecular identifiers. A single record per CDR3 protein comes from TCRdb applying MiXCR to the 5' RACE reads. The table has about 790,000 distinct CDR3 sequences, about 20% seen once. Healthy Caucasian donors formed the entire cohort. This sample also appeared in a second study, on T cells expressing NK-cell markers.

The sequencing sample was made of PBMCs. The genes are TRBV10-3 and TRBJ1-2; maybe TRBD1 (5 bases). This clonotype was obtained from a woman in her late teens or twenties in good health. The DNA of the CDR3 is TGTGCCATCAGTGAGTCGATTAGGTCCGGGGGAGGCTACACCTTC. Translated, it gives CAISESIRSGGGYTF.